The 25 T cell receptor beta chains in this list originate from one sample, sequenced in a study of T cell responses to AZD1222 COVID-19 vaccine. Clones were read by immunoSEQ multiplex PCR, and TCRdb kept only the in-frame ones, dropping some. Here the sample spans around 140,000 clones, roughly nine tenths being singletons. The sequencing used peripheral blood, collected 28 days after the second AZD1222 dose. These receptors were collected from an adult who received the AZD1222 COVID-19 vaccine.

J is TRBJ1-6 and V is TRBV5-4; the D is unclear. The ends were cut back, 0 bases at V and 7 bases at J, with 11 bases in the middle. The CDR3 has 15 amino acids. The germline gives CDR1 SGHNT, CDR2 YYREEE (reference sequence). DNA for the CDR3: TGTGCCAGCAGCTTGGGTGACACCTTCAATTCACCCCTCCACTTT. Its protein is CASSLGDTFNSPLHF.

CDR3 bases: TGTGCTAGTGGGAGGTCGGGTCAGCAGTTCTTC. This codes for CASGRSGQQFF. The chain joins TRBV12-5 to TRBJ2-1; unclear D gene. The germline gives CDR1 LGHNT, CDR2 FRNRAP. Trimming took off 6 bases at V and 11 bases at J, with 11 bases between the two ends. CDR3 length: 11 amino acids. Supplemented by reference TRBV12-5 and TRBJ2-1, the full variable domain reads DARVTQTPRHKVTEMGQEVTMRCQPILGHNTVFWYRQTMMQGLELLAYFRNRAPLDDSGMPKDRFSAEMPDATLATLKIQPSEPRDSAVYFCASGRSGQQFFGPGTRLTVL.

The chain's CDR3 is CASSQVNSGATGTQYF. The DNA for the CDR3 is TGCGCCAGCAGCCAAGTAAATAGCGGGGCTACAGGCACCCAGTACTTC. V usage is TRBV4-1 and J usage is TRBJ2-5; 8 bases match TRBD2. The CDR3 sequence is 16 residues long. With V trimmed by 1 base and J by 8 bases, 12 bases remained unmatched. Germline values: CDR1 MGHRA, CDR2 YSYEKL.

This chain connects TRBV5-1 to TRBJ1-4; tentative D call: TRBD1 (6 bases). V was shortened by 0 bases and J by 8 bases, with 11 bases between the two germline ends. CDR1 and CDR2 (germline): SGHRS, YFSETQ. The CDR3 has 14 amino acids. The CDR3 DNA reads TGCGCCAGCAGCTTGGCAGGGGTGAAGGAAAAACTGTTTTTT. Protein sequence: CASSLAGVKEKLFF.

J is TRBJ1-2 and V is TRBV29-1; 7 positions agree with TRBD1. Germline V CDR1 and CDR2: SQVTM, ANQGSEA. This CDR3 has 14 amino acids. V dropped 7 bases and J dropped 6; count of bases not matched to a gene: 14. CDR3 region: CSATAAGQFDGYTF. In DNA form, the CDR3 reads TGCAGCGCAACTGCTGCGGGACAGTTCGATGGCTACACCTTC.

This rearrangement joins TRBV10-2 to TRBJ2-5; a possible D gene is TRBD2 (6 bases). V was cut by 6 bases and J by 5 bases, with 16 bases left in between. Germline CDR1 WSHSY, CDR2 SAAADI. The CDR3 contains 14 residues. CDR3 protein: CASRGGRTMETQYF. The CDR3 region has the DNA TGCGCCAGCAGGGGAGGTCGCACAATGGAGACCCAGTACTTC.

V gene TRBV7-6 combines with J gene TRBJ2-1, with D perhaps matching TRBD2 (5 bases). The CDR3 length is 15 residues. Per the germline V gene, CDR1 is SGHVS and CDR2 is FNYEAQ. Deletions cut 0 bases from V and 9 bases from J, with 15 bases between. The CDR3, as DNA: TGTGCCAGCAGCTTAGCCCAGAGAACTAGGACTGAGCAGTTCTTC. It codes for CASSLAQRTRTEQFF.

V is TRBV3-1 (or the pseudogene TRBV3-2) and J is TRBJ2-1, with a weak D call TRBD2 (6 bases). Germline V gives CDR1 LGHDT, CDR2 YNNKEL (reference sequence). Trimming stripped 1 base from V and 8 bases from J, with 12 bases between. The CDR3 consists of 14 residues. The CDR3 region has the DNA TGTGCCAGCAGCCAAGTGACTAGGTTTGATGAGCAGTTCTTC. Its translation is CASSQVTRFDEQFF.

Here the CDR3 reads CASSPPGAGYQNTEAFF. The CDR3 region has the DNA TGTGCCAGCTCACCACCGGGGGCAGGATATCAGAACACTGAAGCTTTCTTT. V usage is TRBV18 and J usage is TRBJ1-1, with D possibly matching TRBD1 (6 bases). CDR1 is KGHSH and CDR2 is LQKENI in the germline V gene. CDR3 size: 17 residues. Trimming removed 0 bases at V and 1 base at J, with 15 bases between.

The V and J genes are TRBV30 and TRBJ2-5, with 9 bases that match TRBD2. CDR1 is GTSNPN, CDR2 SVGIG, per germline (reference sequence). V shed 4 bases and J 5 bases; nucleotides not matched to a gene: 11. The CDR3 is 15 amino acids. The CDR3 is CAWTRGSGSAETQYF. The CDR3 coding sequence is TGTGCCTGGACCCGCGGTAGCGGGAGTGCGGAGACCCAGTACTTC. Using reference TRBV30 and TRBJ2-5 for the parts outside the CDR3, the full variable domain is SQTIHQWPATLVQPVGSPLSLECTVEGTSNPNLYWYRQAAGRGLQLLFYSVGIGQISSEVPQNLSASRPQDRQFILSSKKLLLSDSGFYLCAWTRGSGSAETQYFGPGTRLLVL.

The rearrangement uses TRBV4-1 and TRBJ1-5, with 7 bases that match TRBD1. Germline CDR1 is MGHRA and CDR2 is YSYEKL. The V and J ends lost 1 base and 7 bases, in that order; junction bases with no gene match: 4. The CDR3 covers 14 residues. CDR3 residues: CASSQGGGIQPQHF. CDR3 sequence (DNA): TGCGCCAGCAGCCAAGGAGGGGGCATCCAGCCCCAGCATTTT.

This chain links TRBV27 with TRBJ2-7; 7 positions match TRBD1. Germline loops: CDR1 MNHEY, CDR2 SMNVEV (reference sequence). J lost 3 bases, V lost 8 bases, and 4 bases had no gene match. The CDR3 consists of 12 residues. Here the CDR3 DNA reads TGTGCCAGCGGGGACAGATTCTACGAGCAGTACTTC. It yields the protein CASGDRFYEQYF.

The chain combines TRBV7-9 with TRBJ1-1; unclear D gene. The CDR3 has 15 residues. Trimming removed 1 base at V and 5 bases at J, with 14 bases between. The germline CDR1 and CDR2 sequences are SEHNR and FQNEAQ (reference sequence). CDR3 coding DNA: TGTGCCAGCAGCTTAGGGCACCCCTGGAGGACTGAAGCTTTCTTT. Translated: CASSLGHPWRTEAFF.

This CDR3 is CAWSGNRGYSNQPQHF. Here the CDR3 DNA reads TGTGCCTGGAGTGGTAACAGGGGTTATAGCAATCAGCCCCAGCATTTT. V gene TRBV30 combines with J gene TRBJ1-5; 7 positions match TRBD1. Germline-derived CDR1 and CDR2 are GTSNPN and SVGIG (reference sequence). The CDR3 is 16 residues long. V shed 1 base, J shed 0 bases, and the junction held 6 bases outside the gene matches.

The gene calls are TRBV10-2 and TRBJ2-3, with D possibly being TRBD1 (6 bases). The CDR3 sequence is 13 residues long. V was clipped by 4 bases and J by 4 bases, with 9 bases between them. Germline V lookup: CDR1 WSHSY, CDR2 SAAADI. The CDR3 nucleotides read TGCGCCAGCAGTGTACAGGGCTCAGATACGCAGTATTTT. It codes for CASSVQGSDTQYF.

The rearrangement uses TRBV4-1 and TRBJ2-4, with 8 bases lining up with TRBD1. Germline V gene data show CDR1 as MGHRA and CDR2 as YSYEKL. The CDR3 runs to 16 residues. Germline trimming cut 0 bases from V and 6 bases from J; bases unmatched to any gene: 7. CDR3 sequence reads: CASSQDLQGALNIQYF. DNA for the CDR3: TGCGCCAGCAGCCAAGATTTGCAGGGGGCGTTAAACATTCAGTACTTC.

V usage is TRBV7-2 and J usage is TRBJ2-7; the D is unclear. From germline, CDR1 is SGHTA and CDR2 FQGNSA. CDR3 length: 15 amino acids. V was pared by 5 bases and J by 2 bases, with 16 bases between. As DNA, the CDR3 is TGTGCCAGCAGCCCCGGGCCGTCTGCTCCCTACGAGCAGTACTTC. Translation gives CASSPGPSAPYEQYF.

The genes are TRBV29-1 and TRBJ2-7, with D perhaps matching TRBD1 (5 bases). The germline V gene has CDR1 SQVTM and CDR2 ANQGSEA. The CDR3 sequence is 13 residues long. Between the trimmed V and J ends, which lost 6 bases and 3 bases, there was a span of 15 bases. CDR3 coding DNA: TGCAGCGTAGTATTACAGGAGTTCTACGAGCAGTACTTC. This codes for CSVVLQEFYEQYF.

The V gene is TRBV10-2, the J gene TRBJ2-5; D tentatively fits TRBD1 or TRBD2 (5 bases each). This CDR3 is built from 15 residues. V lost 2 bases, J lost 1 base, and 11 bases lay in between. Looked up from germline, CDR1 is WSHSY and CDR2 is SAAADI. CDR3 sequence reads: CASSETGTVQETQYF. For the CDR3, the DNA is TGCGCCAGCAGTGAGACCGGGACGGTCCAAGAGACCCAGTACTTC.

This clone was seen a few times. The chain recombines TRBV19 with TRBJ1-5; the D gene is possibly TRBD1 (5 bases). CDR3 size: 15 residues. CDR1 and CDR2 (germline): LNHDA, SQIVND (reference sequence). V lost 2 bases and J 0 bases, leaving 8 bases between the germline ends. DNA for the CDR3: TGTGCCAGTAGTATAAGCAGGGCTAGCAATCAGCCCCAGCATTTT. It specifies CASSISRASNQPQHF. Based on the CDR3 plus reference TRBV19 and TRBJ1-5, the full variable domain is DGGITQSPKYLFRKEGQNVTLSCEQNLNHDAMYWYRQDPGQGLRLIYYSQIVNDFQKGDIAEGYSVSREKKESFPLTVTSAQKNPTAFYLCASSISRASNQPQHFGDGTRLSIL.

V gene TRBV28 combines with J gene TRBJ1-1; D may be TRBD1 (6 bases). In germline, CDR1 is MDHEN, CDR2 SYDVKM. This CDR3 has 15 amino acids. Trimming removed 5 bases from V and 3 bases from J, with 16 bases in between. The CDR3 bases are TGTGCCAGCAGTCAACCGGCGGGGGGCGACACTGAAGCTTTCTTT. This encodes CASSQPAGGDTEAFF.

This chain joins TRBV2 and TRBJ1-2; D ambiguous. Germline lookup yields CDR1 SNHLY and CDR2 FYNNEI. There are 12 residues in the CDR3. With 6 bases removed from V and 6 bases from J, the gap between germline ends came to 11 bases. The CDR3 bases are TGTGCCAGCAGGTTAGGAAGGGATGGCTACACCTTC. Protein sequence: CASRLGRDGYTF.

This clone was counted a few times. The chain has TRBV7-2 and TRBJ2-1; 10 nucleotides line up with TRBD2. Germline CDR1 is SGHTA and CDR2 is FQGNSA. Trimming cost V 7 bases and J 9 bases; bases outside gene matches: 12. The CDR3 totals 15 residues. DNA for the CDR3: TGTGCCAGCATGGGAGGACTAGCGGCGAACACTGAGCAGTTCTTC. Translated, it gives CASMGGLAANTEQFF.

The rearrangement uses TRBV29-1 and TRBJ2-7, with TRBD1 identical over 8 bases. Germline lookup yields CDR1 SQVTM and CDR2 ANQGSEA. This CDR3 comprises 12 residues. V was clipped by 5 bases and J by 6 bases; unmatched bases: 6. DNA of the CDR3: TGCAGCGTTCGGACAGGGCATCTCGAGCAGTACTTC. Encoded protein: CSVRTGHLEQYF.

The chain couples TRBV7-9 to TRBJ1-1, with D tentatively TRBD1 (6 bases). Germline CDR1 and CDR2: SEHNR and FQNEAQ (reference sequence). The CDR3 is 15 amino acids. V was cut by 4 bases and J by 6 bases, with 18 bases left in between. CDR3 nucleotide sequence: TGTGCCAGCAGCTCAACCCAGGGGAAGGGGGCTGAAGCTTTCTTT. Amino acids: CASSSTQGKGAEAFF.